The next 10 T cell receptor beta chains were all read from a single sample in a study of T cell repertoires in cytomegalovirus infection. In TCRdb, the reads were re-called with MiXCR into one record per CDR3 protein. Altogether some 800,000 distinct CDR3 sequences are present, approximately 32% being singletons, with the ten largest covering approximately 13%. These receptors lack a known antigen. This specimen was cultured CD8+ T cells from PBMCs, taken from culture after CMV antigen stimulation. These receptor sequences come from a human donor in good health (CMV status not recorded). Some clones in this sample may be carry-over from other donors' samples.

The V gene is TRBV27, the J gene TRBJ2-7, with D possibly matching TRBD1 (5 bases). The CDR3 is 15 amino acids. V was clipped by 2 bases and J by 2 bases, with 13 bases between them. Germline V gene lookup returns CDR1 MNHEY and CDR2 SMNVEV (reference sequence). The CDR3 spells CASSLGASPAYEQYF. The DNA for the CDR3 is TGTGCCAGCAGTTTAGGGGCATCGCCCGCCTACGAGCAGTACTTC.

This clonotype was seen only a few times. This chain uses TRBV6-6 with TRBJ1-2; D gene unclear. CDR1 and CDR2 (germline): MNHNY, SVGAGI (reference sequence). The CDR3 is 14 residues long. V lost 7 bases and J 0 bases, leaving 12 bases between the germline ends. CDR3 DNA sequence: TGTGCCAGCAATCCCGACGGAGCTAACTATGGCTACACCTTC. It is translated as CASNPDGANYGYTF.

This chain joins TRBV27 and TRBJ1-4, with D perhaps TRBD1 (5 bases). Trimming cost V 2 bases and J 5 bases, with 12 bases left between them. This CDR3 contains 15 residues. From germline, CDR1 is MNHEY and CDR2 SMNVEV (reference sequence). CDR3 sequence (DNA): TGTGCCAGCAGTTTAGGGGGGGGGTGGAATGAAAAACTGTTTTTT. It encodes CASSLGGGWNEKLFF.

This CDR3 reads CSARGRAGGPYEQFF. Here the CDR3 DNA reads TGCAGTGCTAGGGGGAGAGCGGGGGGGCCCTATGAGCAGTTCTTC. The gene calls are TRBV20-1 and TRBJ2-1, with TRBD2 identical over 10 bases. CDR1 and CDR2 from the germline V gene are DFQATT and SNEGSKA (reference sequence). The CDR3 loop spans 15 amino acids. Germline trimming cut 3 bases from V and 8 bases from J; bases unmatched to any gene: 10.

This clonotype was observed once. The chain couples TRBV4-2 to TRBJ1-1, with D possibly being TRBD1 (5 bases). The CDR3 spans 15 residues. The germline V gene encodes CDR1 LGHNA and CDR2 YNFKEQ. The DNA of the CDR3 is TGTGTCAGTAGCCAAGAGGCAGGGCCAAACACTGAAGCTTTCTTT. Residues: CVSSQEAGPNTEAFF.

The chain is built from TRBV6-1 and TRBJ2-7, with 11 nucleotides matching TRBD2. CDR3 length: 15 amino acids. J lost 1 base, V lost 7 bases, and 6 bases had no gene match. Germline CDR1 MNHNS, CDR2 SASEGT. CDR3: CASIMTSGVSYEQYF. The CDR3 DNA reads as TGTGCCAGCATAATGACTAGCGGGGTGTCCTACGAGCAGTACTTC.

This clonotype was observed a few times. This chain connects TRBV11-2 to TRBJ2-2; 10 nucleotides align to TRBD2. Germline CDR1 and CDR2: SGHAT and FQNNGV. V was pared by 0 bases and J by 3 bases, with 1 base of the junction left unmatched. This CDR3 region has 16 residues. The CDR3 spells CASSLELAGHTGELFF. As DNA, the CDR3 is TGTGCCAGCAGCTTAGAACTAGCGGGACACACCGGGGAGCTGTTTTTT.

J is TRBJ1-5 and V is TRBV28; no definite D call. V lost 6 bases to trimming and J lost 2 bases, with 11 bases between them. The CDR3 consists of 14 residues. The germline CDR1 and CDR2 sequences are MDHEN and SYDVKM. CDR3 amino acids: CASSLRRGNQPQHF. In DNA form, the CDR3 reads TGTGCCAGCAGCCTAAGGAGAGGCAATCAGCCCCAGCATTTT. The full variable domain, in which reference TRBV28 and TRBJ1-5 provide the parts outside the CDR3, is DVKVTQSSRYLVKRTGEKVFLECVQDMDHENMFWYRQDPGLGLRLIYFSYDVKMKEKGDIPEGYSVSREKKERFSLILESASTNQTSMYLCASSLRRGNQPQHFGDGTRLSIL.

A few counts support this clonotype. The chain recombines TRBV6-1 with TRBJ1-1, with D hard to call. V was cut by 10 bases and J by 1 base, with 13 bases left in between. The CDR3 is made up of 13 amino acids. Germline V gene data show CDR1 as MNHNS and CDR2 as SASEGT. DNA of the CDR3: TGTGCCACCCTCTCGGGCTGGAACACTGAAGCTTTCTTT. Amino acids: CATLSGWNTEAFF.

The chain is built from TRBV5-4 and TRBJ2-2; 10 positions agree with TRBD1. Germline values: CDR1 SGHNT, CDR2 YYREEE (reference sequence). J lost 5 bases, V lost 10 bases, and 14 bases had no gene match. The CDR3 is 16 residues long. The CDR3 is CAGASAGTGDTGELFF. The CDR3 DNA reads TGTGCCGGCGCCTCGGCCGGGACAGGGGATACCGGGGAGCTGTTTTTT.